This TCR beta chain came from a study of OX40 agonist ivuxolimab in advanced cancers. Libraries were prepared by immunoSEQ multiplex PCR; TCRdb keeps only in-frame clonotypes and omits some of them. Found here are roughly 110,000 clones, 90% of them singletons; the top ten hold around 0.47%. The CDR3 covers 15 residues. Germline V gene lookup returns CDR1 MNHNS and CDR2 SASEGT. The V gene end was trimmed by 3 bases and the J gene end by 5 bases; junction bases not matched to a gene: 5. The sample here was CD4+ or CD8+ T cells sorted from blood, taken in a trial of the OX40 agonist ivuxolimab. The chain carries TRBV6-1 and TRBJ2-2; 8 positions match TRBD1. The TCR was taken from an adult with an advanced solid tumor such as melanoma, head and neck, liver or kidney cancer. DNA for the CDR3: TGTGCCAGCAGTGACAGGGGGCGAAAGACCGGGGAGCTGTTTTTT. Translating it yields CASSDRGRKTGELFF.